What follows are 3 T cell receptor beta chains derived from one specimen sequenced in a study of glioma-infiltrating T cells (dated by TCRdb to 2016 to 2017). For sequencing, an Illumina MiSeq was employed. The iRepertoire nested amplicon-rescue multiplex PCR (arm-PCR) platform was used to amplify TCR alpha and beta CDR3 regions from RNA. TCRdb reanalyzed the raw reads on its own, using fastp at Q25 for trimming and MiXCR for clone calling, and kept in-frame beta chains. For every CDR3 protein sequence, its rows merge into one entry that carries the most common genes and DNA. The sample data list around 170,000 distinct CDR3 sequences, and around 45% of these were observed just once. The ten largest clones represent around 5% of the sample. Input material: glioma tissue, nonneoplastic brain tissue, or PBMCs (not recorded which). The receptor set was obtained from a human donor with low-grade glioma or glioblastoma, undergoing nonglioma brain surgery, or in good health (not recorded which).

Of note for this clonotype: A much larger clone differs by one base, so this may be a read error. V is TRBV11-2 and J is TRBJ1-1, with a possible D match to TRBD1 (6 bases). This CDR3 is built from 13 residues. Per the germline V gene, CDR1 is SGHAT and CDR2 is FQNNGV. V was trimmed by 8 bases and J by 3 bases, leaving 13 bases between them. CDR3 coding DNA: TGTGCCAGCCACGGACAGATGGACACTGAAGCTTTCTTT. It encodes CASHGQMDTEAFF.

The sample holds a few counts of this clonotype. V usage is TRBV24-1 and J usage is TRBJ2-1; possibly TRBD2 for D (5 bases). The V and J ends lost 0 bases and 2 bases respectively, with 10 bases between them. Germline loops: CDR1 KGHDR, CDR2 SFDVKD. The CDR3 is made up of 16 amino acids. This CDR3 reads CATSDLGSPTYNEQFF. CDR3 DNA sequence: TGTGCCACCAGTGATTTGGGGAGTCCGACCTACAATGAGCAGTTCTTC.

Concerning this clonotype: Just one base apart from a much larger clone, this may be a read error. The CDR3: CASSGGLGQDTEAFF. For the CDR3, the DNA is TGTGCCAGCTCGGGGGGGTTGGGGCAGGACACTGAAGCTTTCTTT. The chain is built from TRBV18 and TRBJ1-1; D possibly corresponds to TRBD1 (5 bases). The CDR3 is made up of 15 amino acids. Germline-derived CDR1 and CDR2 are KGHSH and LQKENI. Trimming left V 6 bases short and J 3 bases short, with 17 bases between.